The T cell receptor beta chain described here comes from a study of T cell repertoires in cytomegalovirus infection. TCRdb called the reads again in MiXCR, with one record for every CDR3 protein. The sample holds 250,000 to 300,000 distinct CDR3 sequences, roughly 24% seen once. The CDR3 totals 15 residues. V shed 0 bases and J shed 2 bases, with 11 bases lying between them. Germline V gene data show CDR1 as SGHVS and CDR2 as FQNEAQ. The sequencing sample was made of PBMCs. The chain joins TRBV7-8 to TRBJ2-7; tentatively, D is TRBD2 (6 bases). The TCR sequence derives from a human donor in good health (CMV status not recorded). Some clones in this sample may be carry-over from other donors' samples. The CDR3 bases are TGTGCCAGCAGCTTAGCCCGGGACTTGGCCTACGAGCAGTACTTC. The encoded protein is CASSLARDLAYEQYF.